This T cell receptor beta chain was recorded in a study of blood T cell repertoires in COVID-19. This CDR3 has 18 residues. J was trimmed by 5 bases and V by 3 bases; bases with no gene match: 15. Germline CDR1 reads KGHSH; CDR2 reads LQKENI. Only in-frame clones appear in the TCRdb table, and some are missing; sequencing was by immunoSEQ multiplex PCR. The sample has about 29,000 clones, 80% to 90% seen once; the top ten hold approximately 9.9%. The clonotype was recovered from a human donor in a cohort sampled during active COVID-19. This chain links TRBV18 with TRBJ2-5; TRBD2 matches 10 bases. Sequencing used peripheral blood. In DNA form, the CDR3 reads TGTGCCAGCTCACCTGGGCTAGCGGGGGCCGGGAGACGGGAGACCCAGTACTTC. Amino acid sequence: CASSPGLAGAGRRETQYF.